The clone carrying this T cell receptor beta chain has more than one count but fewer than ten. Its antigen is unidentified. This sample is drawn from a study of response to subunit inactivated influenza vaccine. General study points: Authors proposed each seasonal influenza vaccination draws in few new T cells.

TCRdb ran MiXCR on the RT-PCR reads and lists one entry per CDR3 protein. The table shows roughly 700,000 distinct CDR3 sequences, with about 15% occurring only once. Trimming at V came to 4 bases and at J to 5 bases, leaving 4 bases not matched to a gene. Germline V gene data show CDR1 as SGHRS and CDR2 as YFSETQ. This CDR3 region has 14 residues. The rearrangement links TRBV5-1 to TRBJ1-4; TRBD1 agrees at 8 bases. The TCR was taken from a man aged 50 or older who received an inactivated influenza vaccine. Sequenced here: PBMCs from blood, sampled 12 days after vaccination. The CDR3: CASSQDRANEKLFF. CDR3 DNA: TGCGCCAGCAGCCAGGACAGGGCGAATGAAAAACTGTTTTTT.